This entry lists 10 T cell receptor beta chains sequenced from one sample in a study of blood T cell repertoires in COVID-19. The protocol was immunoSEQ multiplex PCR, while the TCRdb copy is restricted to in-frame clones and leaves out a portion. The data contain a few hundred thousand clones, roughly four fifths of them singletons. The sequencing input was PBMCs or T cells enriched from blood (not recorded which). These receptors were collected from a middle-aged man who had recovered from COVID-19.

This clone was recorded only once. CDR3 nucleotides: TGTGCCAGCAGTTCACAGGGTTTTGTAAATGGCTACACCTTC. Its translation: CASSSQGFVNGYTF. J is TRBJ1-2 and V is TRBV3-1 (or the pseudogene TRBV3-2); tentatively, D is TRBD1 (6 bases). Germline V CDR1 and CDR2: LGHDT, YNNKEL (reference sequence). CDR3 length: 14 residues. The V and J ends lost 6 bases and 6 bases respectively, with 17 bases between them.

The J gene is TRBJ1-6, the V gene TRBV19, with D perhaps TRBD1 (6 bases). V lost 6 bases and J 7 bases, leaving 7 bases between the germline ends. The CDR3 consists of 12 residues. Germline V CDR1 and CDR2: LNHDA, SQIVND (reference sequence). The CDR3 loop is CASRDSNSPLHF. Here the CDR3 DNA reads TGTGCCAGTAGGGACAGCAATTCACCCCTCCACTTT.

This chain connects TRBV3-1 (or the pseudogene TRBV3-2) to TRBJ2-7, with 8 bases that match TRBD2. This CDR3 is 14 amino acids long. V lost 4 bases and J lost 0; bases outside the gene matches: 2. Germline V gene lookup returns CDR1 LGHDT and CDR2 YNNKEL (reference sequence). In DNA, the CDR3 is TGTGCCAGCAGCCCTAGCGGGCCCTCCTACGAGCAGTACTTC. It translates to CASSPSGPSYEQYF.

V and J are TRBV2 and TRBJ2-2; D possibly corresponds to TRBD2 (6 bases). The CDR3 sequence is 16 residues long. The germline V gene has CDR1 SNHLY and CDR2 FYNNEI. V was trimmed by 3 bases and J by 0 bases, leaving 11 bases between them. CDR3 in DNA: TGTGCCAGCAGTGACGGAGGGGCCACGAACACCGGGGAGCTGTTTTTT. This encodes CASSDGGATNTGELFF.

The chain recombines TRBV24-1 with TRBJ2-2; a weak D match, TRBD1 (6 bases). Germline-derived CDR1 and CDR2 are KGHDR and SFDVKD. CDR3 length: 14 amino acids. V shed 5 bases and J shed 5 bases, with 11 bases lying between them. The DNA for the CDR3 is TGTGCCACCAGTGTGGCAGGGGTAACCGGGGAGCTGTTTTTT. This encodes CATSVAGVTGELFF.

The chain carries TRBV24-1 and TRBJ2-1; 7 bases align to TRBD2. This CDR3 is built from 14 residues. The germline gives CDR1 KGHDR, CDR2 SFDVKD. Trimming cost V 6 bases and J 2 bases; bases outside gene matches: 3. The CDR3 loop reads CATSLSGAYNEQFF. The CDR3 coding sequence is TGTGCCACCAGTTTAAGCGGGGCCTACAATGAGCAGTTCTTC.

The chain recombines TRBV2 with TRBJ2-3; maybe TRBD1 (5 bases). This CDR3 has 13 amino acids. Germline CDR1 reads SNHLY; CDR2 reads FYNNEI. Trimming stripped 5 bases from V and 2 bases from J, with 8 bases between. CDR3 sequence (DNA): TGTGCCAGCAGTTTACAGGTCACAGATACGCAGTATTTT. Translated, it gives CASSLQVTDTQYF. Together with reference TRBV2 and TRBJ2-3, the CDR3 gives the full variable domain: EPEVTQTPSHQVTQMGQEVILRCVPISNHLYFYWYRQILGQKVEFLVSFYNNEISEKSEIFDDQFSVERPDGSNFTLKIRSTKLEDSAMYFCASSLQVTDTQYFGPGTRLTVL.

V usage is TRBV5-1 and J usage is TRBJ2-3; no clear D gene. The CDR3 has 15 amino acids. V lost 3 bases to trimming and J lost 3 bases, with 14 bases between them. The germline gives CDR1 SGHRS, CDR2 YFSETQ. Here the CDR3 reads CASSYTTSLTDTQYF. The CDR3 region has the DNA TGCGCCAGCAGCTATACGACTTCCCTTACAGATACGCAGTATTTT. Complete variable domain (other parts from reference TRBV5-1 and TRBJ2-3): KAGVTQTPRYLIKTRGQQVTLSCSPISGHRSVSWYQQTPGQGLQFLFEYFSETQRNKGNFPGRFSGRQFSNSRSEMNVSTLELGDSALYLCASSYTTSLTDTQYFGPGTRLTVL.

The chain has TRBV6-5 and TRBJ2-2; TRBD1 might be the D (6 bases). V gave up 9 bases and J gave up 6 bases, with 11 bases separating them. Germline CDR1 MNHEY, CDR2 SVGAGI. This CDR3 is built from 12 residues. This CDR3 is CASHRVSGELFF. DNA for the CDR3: TGTGCCAGTCACAGGGTCTCCGGGGAGCTGTTTTTT.

The CDR3 protein is CASQTGFQETQYF. The CDR3 region has the DNA TGTGCCAGCCAGACAGGTTTCCAAGAGACCCAGTACTTC. The chain carries TRBV28 and TRBJ2-5; tentative D call: TRBD1 (6 bases). Deletions cut 8 bases from V and 1 base from J, with 11 bases between. The V gene's germline CDR1 is MDHEN and CDR2 SYDVKM. This CDR3 comprises 13 residues. The full variable domain, completed using reference TRBV28 and TRBJ2-5, is DVKVTQSSRYLVKRTGEKVFLECVQDMDHENMFWYRQDPGLGLRLIYFSYDVKMKEKGDIPEGYSVSREKKERFSLILESASTNQTSMYLCASQTGFQETQYFGPGTRLLVL.